This entry lists 6 T cell receptor beta chains sequenced from one sample in a study of CD8 T cells in Susac syndrome. About 0.5 to 1 ug RNA was reverse transcribed with random hexamers. TCRdb fed the immunoSEQ multiplex PCR reads into MiXCR, producing one record per CDR3 protein. The sample yields 95,000 to 150,000 distinct CDR3 sequences, just over 95% seen once. Sequences were obtained from CD4+ T cells from PBMCs. These receptors were collected from a human donor with Susac syndrome.

V is TRBV29-1 and J is TRBJ2-1; a weak D match, TRBD1 (5 bases). Germline V gives CDR1 SQVTM, CDR2 ANQGSEA. The CDR3 runs 12 residues. Trimming took off 3 bases at V and 4 bases at J, with 7 bases between the two ends. CDR3 sequence reads: CSVDRDYNEQFF. The CDR3 DNA reads as TGCAGCGTTGACAGGGATTACAATGAGCAGTTCTTC.

This clonotype showed up just a few times. The chain employs TRBV18 and TRBJ2-7; 7 nucleotides align to TRBD1. The CDR3 length is 11 residues. Germline V gene sequence: CDR1 KGHSH, CDR2 LQKENI. J lost 5 bases, V lost 5 bases, and 0 bases had no gene match. The CDR3 loop is CASSDRDEQYF. Here the CDR3 DNA reads TGTGCCAGCTCAGACAGGGACGAGCAGTACTTC.

The chain employs TRBV24-1 and TRBJ2-1, with D perhaps matching TRBD2 (6 bases). CDR1 and CDR2 (germline): KGHDR, SFDVKD. V lost 3 bases and J lost 3, with 17 bases in between. The CDR3 extends over 17 amino acids. The CDR3 is CATSDPLGGTSYNEQFF. The CDR3 coding sequence is TGTGCCACCAGTGATCCCCTGGGCGGGACCAGCTACAATGAGCAGTTCTTC.

The chain carries TRBV9 and TRBJ2-3; 8 bases match TRBD2. V gave up 0 bases and J gave up 1 base; unmatched junction bases: 4. CDR1 SGDLS and CDR2 YYNGEE come from the germline V gene. CDR3 size: 16 residues. Written as DNA, the CDR3 is TGTGCCAGCAGCGTAGGACTAGCGAGCGGCACAGATACGCAGTATTTT. It codes for CASSVGLASGTDTQYF.

This sequence joins TRBV7-9 and TRBJ2-2; D remains ambiguous. Trimming removed 11 bases from V and 5 bases from J, with 15 bases in between. Germline CDR1 and CDR2: SEHNR and FQNEAQ (reference sequence). The CDR3 totals 13 residues. CDR3 sequence (DNA): TGTGCCCTACAGCTAGGGAAAACCGGGGAGCTGTTTTTT. It codes for CALQLGKTGELFF.

The chain carries TRBV5-1 and TRBJ1-1; unclear D gene. The V and J ends lost 4 bases and 1 base respectively, with 11 bases between them. CDR1 SGHRS and CDR2 YFSETQ come from the germline V gene. There are 14 residues in the CDR3. CDR3 in amino acids: CASSPGGPNTEAFF. CDR3 DNA sequence: TGCGCCAGCAGCCCCGGAGGCCCGAACACTGAAGCTTTCTTT. Full variable domain (remainder filled in from reference TRBV5-1 and TRBJ1-1): KAGVTQTPRYLIKTRGQQVTLSCSPISGHRSVSWYQQTPGQGLQFLFEYFSETQRNKGNFPGRFSGRQFSNSRSEMNVSTLELGDSALYLCASSPGGPNTEAFFGQGTRLTVV.